The 30 T cell receptor beta chains below come from one sample, sequenced in a study of blood T cell repertoires in COVID-19. Measured with immunoSEQ multiplex PCR; TCRdb has only the in-frame clones, and not every one. This sample has some 54,000 clones, with approximately 89% found just once. The sequenced material came from peripheral blood. The receptors derive from an elderly man with active or convalescent COVID-19.

The chain combines TRBV19 with TRBJ2-3; 9 nucleotides align to TRBD1. Germline V CDR1 and CDR2: LNHDA, SQIVND (reference sequence). V gave up 5 bases and J gave up 6 bases; unmatched junction bases: 9. The CDR3 contains 15 residues. The DNA for the CDR3 is TGTGCCAGTAGTTTCTCGGGACAGGGCGGTGATACGCAGTATTTT. Protein: CASSFSGQGGDTQYF. The full variable domain, completed using reference TRBV19 and TRBJ2-3, is DGGITQSPKYLFRKEGQNVTLSCEQNLNHDAMYWYRQDPGQGLRLIYYSQIVNDFQKGDIAEGYSVSREKKESFPLTVTSAQKNPTAFYLCASSFSGQGGDTQYFGPGTRLTVL.

The chain has TRBV4-3 and TRBJ1-2, with 7 bases aligning to TRBD1. The germline V gene encodes CDR1 LGHNA and CDR2 YSLEER. V was clipped by 6 bases and J by 4 bases; unmatched bases: 8. The CDR3 has 14 residues. The CDR3 sequence: CASSRDSASYGYTF. CDR3 bases: TGCGCCAGCAGTCGGGACAGCGCTTCCTATGGCTACACCTTC.

The chain carries TRBV6-1 and TRBJ1-5, with D uncertain. The CDR3 runs 15 residues. Germline V gene sequence: CDR1 MNHNS, CDR2 SASEGT. Trimming pared 6 bases from V and 2 bases from J, leaving 14 bases between. The DNA for the CDR3 is TGTGCCAGCAGCCTGGTGGGCTTGGGCAATCAGCCCCAGCATTTT. It codes for CASSLVGLGNQPQHF.

The genes are TRBV3-1 (or the pseudogene TRBV3-2) and TRBJ2-3; 14 bases agree with TRBD2. J gave up 4 bases and V 4 bases, and 1 base lay outside the gene matches. CDR3 length: 15 amino acids. Germline values: CDR1 LGHDT, CDR2 YNNKEL (reference sequence). The CDR3 nucleotides are TGTGCCAGCAGCCCGGGACTAGCGGGAGCAGATACGCAGTATTTT. Translation: CASSPGLAGADTQYF.

The rearrangement links TRBV7-2 to TRBJ2-5, with TRBD2 matching over 12 bases. The junction had 4 bases not matched to a gene; V was cut back by 1 base and J by 4 bases. The CDR3 runs to 16 residues. Germline V gives CDR1 SGHTA, CDR2 FQGNSA. This chain's CDR3 is CASSLDLAGGRETQYF. CDR3 DNA sequence: TGTGCCAGCAGCTTAGACCTAGCGGGAGGGAGAGAGACCCAGTACTTC.

The chain joins TRBV14 to TRBJ1-4; possible D gene TRBD1, 5 bases. The CDR3 is made up of 16 amino acids. Per the germline V gene, CDR1 is SGHDN and CDR2 is FVKESK. V was cut by 0 bases and J by 3 bases, with 11 bases left in between. The chain's CDR3 is CASSQDLGAANEKLFF. DNA of the CDR3: TGTGCCAGCAGCCAAGATTTAGGGGCGGCTAATGAAAAACTGTTTTTT.

The count of this clone is one. V usage is TRBV20-1 and J usage is TRBJ1-1; D call uncertain. Looked up from germline, CDR1 is DFQATT and CDR2 is SNEGSKA (reference sequence). The V end lost 0 bases, the J end lost 9 bases, and 8 bases lay between the germline ends. This CDR3 comprises 11 residues. The CDR3 DNA sequence: TGCAGTGCTAGAGATTCCGGTCAAGCTTTCTTT. Its protein is CSARDSGQAFF.

CDR3 sequence reads: CASSLGWGGSEETQYF. The CDR3 coding sequence is TGTGCCAGTAGCTTGGGTTGGGGGGGTAGCGAAGAGACCCAGTACTTC. The chain is built from TRBV19 and TRBJ2-5; 7 bases map to TRBD2. Germline V gene lookup returns CDR1 LNHDA and CDR2 SQIVND (reference sequence). The CDR3 is 16 residues long. J lost 3 bases, V lost 6 bases, and 13 bases had no gene match.

This CDR3 is CASSYVAGGSTDTQYF. As DNA, the CDR3 is TGTGCCAGCAGTTACGTTGCGGGAGGGAGTACAGATACGCAGTATTTT. V and J are TRBV6-6 and TRBJ2-3; 9 bases agree with TRBD2. In germline, CDR1 is MNHNY, CDR2 SVGAGI (reference sequence). The CDR3 consists of 16 residues. The V and J ends lost 2 bases and 3 bases, in that order; junction bases with no gene match: 6.

The chain employs TRBV5-1 and TRBJ1-2; 7 bases match TRBD1. The CDR3 covers 12 residues. The junction had 10 bases not matched to a gene; V was cut back by 3 bases and J by 14 bases. Per the germline V gene, CDR1 is SGHRS and CDR2 is YFSETQ. The CDR3 reads CASSSSGTASTF. CDR3 coding DNA: TGCGCCAGCAGCTCTTCCGGGACAGCCTCGACCTTC.

V gene TRBV5-4 combines with J gene TRBJ2-3; D perhaps matches TRBD1 (6 bases). The germline CDR1 and CDR2 sequences are SGHNT and YYREEE (reference sequence). The CDR3 is 13 residues long. Trimming took 4 bases from V and 1 from J, leaving 7 bases between them. CDR3 loop: CASSRQGTDTQYF. CDR3 bases: TGTGCCAGCAGCCGACAGGGCACAGATACGCAGTATTTT.

The chain carries TRBV20-1 and TRBJ1-1; TRBD1 might be the D (5 bases). The germline CDR1 and CDR2 sequences are DFQATT and SNEGSKA (reference sequence). CDR3 length equals 15 residues. The ends were cut back, 3 bases at V and 6 bases at J, with 20 bases in the middle. This CDR3 reads CSASGSGREDAEAFF. The CDR3 nucleotides read TGCAGTGCTAGTGGATCCGGCAGGGAGGACGCTGAAGCTTTCTTT.

The chain carries TRBV30 and TRBJ2-1; TRBD2 matches 8 bases. Germline V CDR1 and CDR2: GTSNPN, SVGIG (reference sequence). This CDR3 is 19 amino acids long. Trimming removed 2 bases from V and 0 bases from J; junction bases left unmatched: 15. The CDR3 nucleotides read TGTGCCTGGAGTTACCCCGGGGTAAGCGGGGGAAGCTCCTACAATGAGCAGTTCTTC. Translation: CAWSYPGVSGGSSYNEQFF.

The chain combines TRBV5-1 with TRBJ2-1; D not resolved. Per germline, CDR1 SGHRS and CDR2 YFSETQ. The CDR3 runs 14 residues. Trimming stripped 4 bases from V and 5 bases from J, with 13 bases between. The CDR3 coding sequence is TGCGCCAGCAGCCTACAAAGCGCAGACAATGAGCAGTTCTTC. Encoded protein: CASSLQSADNEQFF. Complete variable domain (other parts from reference TRBV5-1 and TRBJ2-1): KAGVTQTPRYLIKTRGQQVTLSCSPISGHRSVSWYQQTPGQGLQFLFEYFSETQRNKGNFPGRFSGRQFSNSRSEMNVSTLELGDSALYLCASSLQSADNEQFFGPGTRLTVL.

The J gene is TRBJ1-2, the V gene TRBV7-3; 8 bases align to TRBD1. The CDR3 consists of 13 residues. Germline V gene data show CDR1 as SGHTA and CDR2 as FQGTGA. Trimming took 3 bases from V and 5 from J; bases not matched to a gene: 2. CDR3 loop: CASSFTGGYGYTF. CDR3 nucleotides: TGTGCCAGCAGCTTCACAGGGGGATATGGCTACACCTTC. Drawing the rest from reference TRBV7-3 and TRBJ1-2, the complete variable domain is GAGVSQTPSNKVTEKGKYVELRCDPISGHTALYWYRQSLGQGPEFLIYFQGTGAADDSGLPNDRFFAVRPEGSVSTLKIQRTERGDSAVYLCASSFTGGYGYTFGSGTRLTVV.

This chain links TRBV4-3 with TRBJ2-1, with TRBD1 matching 10 bases. Unmatched junction bases numbered 6, after V lost 5 bases and J lost 5 bases. From germline, CDR1 is LGHNA and CDR2 YSLEER. This CDR3 region has 15 residues. The CDR3 nucleotides are TGCGCCAGCAGCGACCGGGACAGGGGAAACAATGAGCAGTTCTTC. It is translated as CASSDRDRGNNEQFF.

The chain couples TRBV28 to TRBJ2-4, with TRBD2 identical over 7 bases. CDR1 MDHEN and CDR2 SYDVKM come from the germline V gene. The CDR3 length is 13 residues. Here the CDR3 reads CATRGEQKNIQYF. The DNA of the CDR3 is TGTGCTACCCGGGGGGAACAGAAAAACATTCAGTACTTC.

This clone was found a few times. This sequence joins TRBV10-3 and TRBJ2-7; D might be TRBD1 (6 bases). This CDR3 is 13 amino acids long. Germline values: CDR1 ENHRY, CDR2 SYGVKD. Deletions cut 5 bases from V and 4 bases from J, with 12 bases between. CDR3 sequence (DNA): TGTGCCATCAGTAAACAGGGACCGTACGAGCAGTACTTC. As protein: CAISKQGPYEQYF.

This chain connects TRBV7-2 to TRBJ2-7; perhaps TRBD2 as D (6 bases). The CDR3 totals 15 residues. V lost 0 bases to trimming and J lost 3 bases, with 12 bases between them. CDR1 and CDR2 (germline): SGHTA, FQGNSA. The CDR3 protein is CASSLAGTFNYEQYF. The CDR3 bases are TGTGCCAGCAGCTTAGCTGGGACTTTTAACTACGAGCAGTACTTC.

V is TRBV3-1 (or the pseudogene TRBV3-2) and J is TRBJ1-1; D possibly corresponds to TRBD1 (5 bases). In germline, CDR1 is LGHDT, CDR2 YNNKEL (reference sequence). This CDR3 is 14 amino acids long. The germline V and J ends were trimmed by 1 base and 2 bases, with 8 bases remaining between them. The DNA for the CDR3 is TGTGCCAGCAGCCAAGGCGGGGGAAACACTGAAGCTTTCTTT. Its translation is CASSQGGGNTEAFF.

J is TRBJ1-2 and V is TRBV7-9; a possible D gene is TRBD1 (6 bases). From germline, CDR1 is SEHNR and CDR2 FQNEAQ (reference sequence). V was pared by 2 bases and J by 2 bases, with 9 bases between. The CDR3 has 14 residues. In nucleotides, the CDR3 is TGTGCCAGCAGCTTACCCAGGGGCAACTATGGCTACACCTTC. Translation gives CASSLPRGNYGYTF.

The chain uses TRBV5-1 and TRBJ2-7; tentatively, D is TRBD1 (7 bases). The ends were cut back, 0 bases at V and 6 bases at J, with 10 bases in the middle. Germline V gives CDR1 SGHRS, CDR2 YFSETQ. The CDR3 has 13 residues. The CDR3 loop is CASSLGQGGEQYF. CDR3 in DNA: TGCGCCAGCAGCTTGGGGCAGGGGGGCGAGCAGTACTTC.

V usage is TRBV19 and J usage is TRBJ2-1; TRBD1 aligns across 11 bases. This CDR3 is built from 17 residues. CDR1 is LNHDA and CDR2 is SQIVND in the germline V gene (reference sequence). V lost 4 bases to trimming and J lost 3 bases; unmatched junction nucleotides: 8. Here the CDR3 reads CASSTRTGTGGYNEQFF. The CDR3 region has the DNA TGTGCCAGTAGTACCCGAACCGGGACAGGGGGCTACAATGAGCAGTTCTTC.

The table lists this clone with a few counts. The chain is built from TRBV30 and TRBJ2-1; 10 bases fit TRBD2. The CDR3 totals 14 residues. Germline V gene sequence: CDR1 GTSNPN, CDR2 SVGIG (reference sequence). V lost 2 bases, J lost 8 bases, and 6 bases stayed unmatched. The CDR3 spells CAWSSGRAPDEQFF. CDR3 DNA: TGTGCCTGGAGTAGCGGGAGGGCCCCCGATGAGCAGTTCTTC. Full variable domain (outside the CDR3, taken from reference TRBV30 and TRBJ2-1): SQTIHQWPATLVQPVGSPLSLECTVEGTSNPNLYWYRQAAGRGLQLLFYSVGIGQISSEVPQNLSASRPQDRQFILSSKKLLLSDSGFYLCAWSSGRAPDEQFFGPGTRLTVL.

The J gene is TRBJ1-4, the V gene TRBV27; D gene uncertain. Trimming left V 1 base short and J 7 bases short, with 10 bases between. Germline V gene sequence: CDR1 MNHEY, CDR2 SMNVEV (reference sequence). The CDR3 has 14 amino acids. This chain's CDR3 is CASSLYDKTEKLFF. DNA for the CDR3: TGTGCCAGCAGTTTATATGACAAGACTGAAAAACTGTTTTTT. The full variable domain, completed using reference TRBV27 and TRBJ1-4, is EAQVTQNPRYLITVTGKKLTVTCSQNMNHEYMSWYRQDPGLGLRQIYYSMNVEVTDKGDVPEGYKVSRKEKRNFPLILESPSPNQTSLYFCASSLYDKTEKLFFGSGTQLSVL.

The rearrangement links TRBV10-3 to TRBJ2-2; TRBD2 aligns across 7 bases. Trimming cost V 10 bases and J 5 bases; bases outside gene matches: 10. Germline CDR1 reads ENHRY; CDR2 reads SYGVKD. This CDR3 is 14 amino acids long. The CDR3 sequence is CATAFVGGTGELFF. Written as DNA, the CDR3 is TGTGCCACCGCCTTCGTGGGGGGGACCGGGGAGCTGTTTTTT.

The chain employs TRBV7-2 and TRBJ1-1, with D unclear. V was pared by 1 base and J by 1 base, with 10 bases between. Per germline, CDR1 SGHTA and CDR2 FQGNSA. The CDR3 is 15 residues long. The DNA of the CDR3 is TGTGCCAGCAGCTTAGAGAGGGCCCGGAACACTGAAGCTTTCTTT. It yields the protein CASSLERARNTEAFF.

V gene TRBV27 combines with J gene TRBJ2-7; 8 bases are shared with TRBD1. This CDR3 has 15 residues. The germline gives CDR1 MNHEY, CDR2 SMNVEV (reference sequence). With V trimmed by 6 bases and J by 3 bases, 10 bases remained unmatched. The CDR3 sequence is CASSSGGRGGYEQYF. Here the CDR3 DNA reads TGTGCCAGCAGCTCAGGGGGCAGGGGAGGCTACGAGCAGTACTTC.

This rearrangement joins TRBV6-5 to TRBJ1-3, with TRBD1 matching 7 bases. Germline CDR1 MNHEY, CDR2 SVGAGI. The CDR3 extends over 15 amino acids. V dropped 0 bases and J dropped 7; count of bases not matched to a gene: 6. CDR3 in amino acids: CASSYSMVQGNTIYF. The CDR3 coding sequence is TGTGCCAGCAGTTACTCAATGGTACAGGGGAACACCATATATTTT.

This rearrangement joins TRBV10-3 to TRBJ2-7; weak D call: TRBD2 (6 bases). CDR1 is ENHRY and CDR2 is SYGVKD in the germline V gene. V was cut by 1 base and J by 2 bases, with 12 bases left in between. This CDR3 has 15 residues. DNA of the CDR3: TGTGCCATCAGTGAGTATGGACGGGGGACCTACGAGCAGTACTTC. Its protein product is CAISEYGRGTYEQYF.